This T cell receptor beta chain was sequenced for a study of CD8 T cells in acute hepatitis C reinfection (dated by TCRdb to about 2021). Broadly, across the study: The study profiled the TCRbeta repertoire of CD8+ T cells specific for the HCV NS3-1073 epitope during acute infection and after viral clearance. Paired acute and follow-up samples were contributed by four of the spontaneous resolvers.

V is clipped by 3 bases and J by 9 bases, and the sequence between their germline boundaries is 21 bases long. Taken from cysteine to phenylalanine, the CDR3 has 16 residues. CDR3 DNA is the only sequence kept; it has 48 bases, read in frame from the first base. Based on the germline V gene, the CDR1 and CDR2 sequences are MNHNS and SASEGT. Genomic DNA was extracted from FACS-sorted cells, and TCRbeta chains were sequenced through the commercial immunoSEQ service. The original methods were these. ImmunoSEQ Analyzer software v3.0 and R v3.5.1 were the tools used to analyze the repertoire data. Only productive rearrangements were analyzed, because any sequences with stop codons or out-of-frame rearrangements were filtered out. The sequencing provider supplied the Simpson diversity, Shannon entropy, CDR3 length and nucleotide addition metrics. Clonotypes were categorized by frequency as dominant, sub-dominant, low or lowest abundance, and clonotypes below 0.1% were excluded from most analyses. A CDR3 amino acid clonotype was designated public if detected in at least two subjects at a cumulative frequency of at least 0.5%. TCRdb holds this immuneACCESS table with in-frame rearrangements only. Some clones are missing; in checked studies, unresolved V genes explain under half, and the rest has no known cause. The V and J calls and clone size come from that table; D and trimming were worked out from the DNA. Recorded for this sample are 30,000 to 45,000 clones; 70% to 90% of them occurred a single time. The top ten clones comprise about a tenth of the sample.

Study-wide conclusions, independent of this receptor: About 13 public clonotypes were found regardless of outcome, and V04-02/J02-02 was used by one public clonotype. Because bulk sequencing was performed on the TCRbeta chain only, alphabeta pairing of public clonotypes could not be determined. CDR3 sequences shared with other epitopes were rare, and differing sequencing approaches may have limited exact matching. The NS3-1073 specific repertoires were highly diverse, and diversity did not differ significantly among acute resolver, follow-up resolver and acute chronic samples. No follow-up repertoires were available for chronically infected subjects, since NS3-1073 specific cells were too rare to be sorted. TRBV04 and TRBV06 gene families were preferentially used in all groups, and this usage was not explained by overrepresentation in the naive pool.

As concerns this clone: The antigen it recognizes is unknown. Base-call qualities are not available, and no considerably larger clone is one nucleotide away.

The time point label, read with the paper, signifies: naive CD8 control sorted from an acute-time-point sample. Enrolled in the Montreal Hepatitis C Cohort (HEPCO) in Canada, the donors were people who inject drugs, and these donors were followed every 3 months. Acute primary HCV infection was defined as a positive HCV RNA or antibody test that came after a negative test within the prior 24 weeks. Cells were surface stained with CD3, CD8 and CD45RO antibodies, and an aqua fixable dye was used to exclude dead cells. Several spontaneous resolvers, defined by HCV RNA clearance within 24 weeks, were included in the cohort. Negative selection by means of the MACS CD8+ T cell Isolation Kit yielded CD8+ T cells from peripheral blood mononuclear cells recovered from cryopreservation by thawing. Cells were sorted on a BD FACSAria II cell sorter.

The sample taken for sequencing was naive CD8+ T cells from PBMCs. The sample's cell subset or site label, in plain terms: sorted total naive CD45RO-negative CD8+ T cells. The V gene is TRBV6-1 and the J gene is TRBJ2-1; matching of 7 bases hints at TRBD1 as the D gene. The TCR was taken from a young woman who spontaneously cleared hepatitis C infection. The bases are TGTGCCAGCAGTGATGACCCGGGAGACAGGGTGACTGAGCAGTTCTTC. Protein translation: CASSDDPGDRVTEQFF.